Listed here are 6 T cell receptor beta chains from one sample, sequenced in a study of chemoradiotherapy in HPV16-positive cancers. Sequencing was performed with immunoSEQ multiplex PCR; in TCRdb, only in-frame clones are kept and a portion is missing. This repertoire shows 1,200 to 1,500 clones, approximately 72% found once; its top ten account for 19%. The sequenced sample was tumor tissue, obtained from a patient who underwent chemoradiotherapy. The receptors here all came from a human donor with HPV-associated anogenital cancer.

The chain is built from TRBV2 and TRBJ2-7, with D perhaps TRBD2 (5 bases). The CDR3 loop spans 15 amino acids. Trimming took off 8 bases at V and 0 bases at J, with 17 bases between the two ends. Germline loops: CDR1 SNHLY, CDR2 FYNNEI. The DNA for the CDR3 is TGTGCCAGCGGCTCAGTCGAGCGGAGCTCCTACGAGCAGTACTTC. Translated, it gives CASGSVERSSYEQYF.

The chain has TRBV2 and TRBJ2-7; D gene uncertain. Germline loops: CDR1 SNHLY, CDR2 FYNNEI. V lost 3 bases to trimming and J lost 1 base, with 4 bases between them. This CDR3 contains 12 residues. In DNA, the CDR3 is TGTGCCAGCAGTGATGGGTCCTACGAGCAGTACTTC. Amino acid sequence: CASSDGSYEQYF.

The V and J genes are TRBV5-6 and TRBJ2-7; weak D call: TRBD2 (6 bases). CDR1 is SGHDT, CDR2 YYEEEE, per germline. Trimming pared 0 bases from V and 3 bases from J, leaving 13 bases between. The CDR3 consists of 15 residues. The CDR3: CASSLAGTADYEQYF. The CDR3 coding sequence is TGTGCCAGCAGCTTGGCCGGGACTGCTGACTACGAGCAGTACTTC. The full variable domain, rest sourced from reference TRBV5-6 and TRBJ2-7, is DAGVTQSPTHLIKTRGQQVTLRCSPKSGHDTVSWYQQALGQGPQFIFQYYEEEERQRGNFPDRFSGHQFPNYSSELNVNALLLGDSALYLCASSLAGTADYEQYFGPGTRLTVT.

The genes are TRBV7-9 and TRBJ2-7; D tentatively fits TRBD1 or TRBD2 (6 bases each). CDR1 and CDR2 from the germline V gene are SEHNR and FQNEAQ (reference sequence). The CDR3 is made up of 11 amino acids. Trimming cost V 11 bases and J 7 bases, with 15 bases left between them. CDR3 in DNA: TGTGCCTCGGAGTGGAGGGGGGAGCAGTACTTC. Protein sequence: CASEWRGEQYF.

The CDR3 nucleotides read TGTGCCAGCAGTTTATCGAGGCAGCTGAACACCGGGGAGCTGTTTTTT. Encoded protein: CASSLSRQLNTGELFF. The chain carries TRBV27 and TRBJ2-2; no clear D gene. The CDR3 loop spans 16 amino acids. Per germline, CDR1 MNHEY and CDR2 SMNVEV (reference sequence). V was trimmed by 0 bases and J by 1 base, leaving 9 bases between them.

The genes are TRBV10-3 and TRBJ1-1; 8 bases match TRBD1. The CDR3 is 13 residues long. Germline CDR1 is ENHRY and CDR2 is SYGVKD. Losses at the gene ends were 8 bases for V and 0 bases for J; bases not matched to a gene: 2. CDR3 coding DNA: TGTGCCATCGGGGACAGGCTGAACACTGAAGCTTTCTTT. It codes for CAIGDRLNTEAFF.